Listed below are T cell receptor beta chains from one sample, sequenced in a study of blood T cell repertoires in COVID-19. Profiling relied on immunoSEQ multiplex PCR, and the TCRdb table lists in-frame clones only, not all of them. The sample lists 150,000 to 200,000 clones, roughly four fifths occurring once. The sequenced sample consisted of peripheral blood. The receptors were sampled from a human donor in a cohort sampled during active COVID-19. The conserved cysteine and the conserved F or W are not part of the CDR3 here.

j_gene | v_gene | CDR3aa
TRBJ2-3 | TRBV5-4 | ASSLEGRPKVTDTQY
TRBJ1-5 | TRBV27 | ASSSGNQPQH
TRBJ2-1 | TRBV6-5 | ASSPGDKQF
TRBJ2-7 | TRBV19 | ASSIELAYEQY
TRBJ2-3 | TRBV7-2 | ASSLVRATDTQY
TRBJ2-7 | TRBV3-1/TRBV3-2 | ASSPVQAGEHEQY
TRBJ2-7 | TRBV6-5 | ASSYSRTGDSYEQY
TRBJ1-3 | TRBV7-8 | ASSLLEFSGNTIY
TRBJ2-2 | TRBV2 | ASSVASGGNTGELF
TRBJ1-1 | TRBV28 | AGARGGVGMNTEAF
TRBJ1-5 | TRBV3-1/TRBV3-2 | ASSQSLNQPQH
TRBJ2-5 | TRBV20-1 | SARSRETQY
TRBJ2-1 | TRBV28 | ASTFRGGSNEQF
TRBJ1-2 | TRBV28 | ASSPRVGDQANYGYT
TRBJ1-2 | TRBV19 | ASSGDRVYGYT
TRBJ2-7 | TRBV2 | ASSRGQEQY
TRBJ2-6 | TRBV30 | AWSADRVRSGANVLT
TRBJ2-7 | TRBV27 | ASSLLAASYEQY
TRBJ2-1 | TRBV6-2/TRBV6-3 | ASSPTGTTREQF
TRBJ2-5 | TRBV30 | AWSVAASGTETQY
TRBJ1-1 | TRBV9 | ASSPIPTDGTEAF
TRBJ1-2 | TRBV2 | ASGVGTGNYGYT
TRBJ2-7 | TRBV7-2 | ASSVGLGFYEQY
TRBJ1-5 | TRBV18 | ASSKGSREQPQH
TRBJ2-7 | TRBV6-2/TRBV6-3 | ASSLSGVYEQY
TRBJ2-6 | TRBV9 | ASSVGTPGANVLT
TRBJ2-1 | TRBV7-9 | ATARGGTYNEQF
TRBJ1-3 | TRBV5-1 | ASSSTGSSGNTIY
TRBJ2-5 | TRBV3-1/TRBV3-2 | ASSSGTSGASYQETQY
TRBJ1-1 | TRBV10-3 | AISERTGGETEAF